This TCR beta chain emerged from a study of T cells expressing NK-cell markers. Looking at the study overall: The TCR beta repertoires were obtained from sorted CD3+CD56+NKG2C+, CD3+CD56+NKG2C- and CD3+CD56-NKG2C+ T cells. Of eight sequenced donors, seven were HCMV-seropositive and one HCMV-seronegative.

Of note for this clonotype: Antigen unknown.

CDR1 is SGHNT, CDR2 YYREEE, per germline (reference sequence). This CDR3 has 13 residues. Study-level findings and limits: Dominant NKG2C+ clonotypes accounted for roughly 1.0-8% of CD8+ T cells in six donors.

UMIs accompanied the 5'RACE template switching by which TCR beta cDNA was made. For each CDR3 protein, TCRdb gives one entry from its re-call of the 5' RACE reads, without DNA. The sample totals under 500,000 distinct CDR3 sequences. The clonotype comes from a woman aged 18 to 75 in good health. The rearrangement uses TRBV5-4 and TRBJ1-4; the D call from TCRdb, TRBD1, cannot be confirmed without DNA. The specimen sequenced was blood T cells: a sorted CD56 or NKG2C T cell subset, CD4+ or CD8+ T cells, or bulk PBMC T cells (not recorded which). CDR3 residues: CASRGQGDEKLFF. The entire variable domain, with the rest obtained from reference TRBV5-4 and TRBJ1-4, is as follows: ETGVTQSPTHLIKTRGQQVTLRCSSQSGHNTVSWYQQALGQGPQFIFQYYREEENGRGNFPPRFSGLQFPNYSSELNVNALELDDSALYLCASRGQGDEKLFFGSGTQLSVL.